This paragraph covers one T cell receptor (beta chain) sequence. The antigen remains undetermined. This record belongs to a study of cytomegalovirus exposure and HLA in healthy donors. Study-level findings and limits: Looking again later, the authors saw that most CMV-associated TCR beta chains seemed HLA-restricted. Investigators reported 150 to 200 TCR beta chains as tied to cytomegalovirus. Per a later analysis, HLA-associated TCR beta chains showed more clonal expansion than other, equally common TCR beta chains.

Deletions cut 3 bases from V and 1 base from J, with 10 bases between. The CDR3 sequence is 14 residues long. Looked up from germline, CDR1 is SGHRS and CDR2 is YFSETQ. The PCR used 60 Vbeta and 13 Jbeta primers. Repertoires were generated with immunoSEQ multiplex PCR, while TCRdb's copy carries only in-frame clones and drops some. The sample totals about 78,000 clones. The clonotype was recovered from a female donor in good health and CMV-seropositive. The chain uses TRBV5-1 and TRBJ1-1; D unclear. The sample comprised PBMCs. This CDR3 reads CASSSTRWNTEAFF. For the CDR3, the DNA is TGCGCCAGCAGCTCCACCAGGTGGAACACTGAAGCTTTCTTT.